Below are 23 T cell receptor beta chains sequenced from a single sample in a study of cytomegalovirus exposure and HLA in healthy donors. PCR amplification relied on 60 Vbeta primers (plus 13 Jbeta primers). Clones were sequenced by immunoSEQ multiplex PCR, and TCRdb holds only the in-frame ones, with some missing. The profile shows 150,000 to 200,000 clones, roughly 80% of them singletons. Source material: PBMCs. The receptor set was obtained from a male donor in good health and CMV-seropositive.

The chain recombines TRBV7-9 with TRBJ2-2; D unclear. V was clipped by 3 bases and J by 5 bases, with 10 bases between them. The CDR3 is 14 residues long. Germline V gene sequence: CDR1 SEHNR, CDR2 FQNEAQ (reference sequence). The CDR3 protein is CASSFVSLTGELFF. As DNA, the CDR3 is TGTGCCAGCAGCTTCGTGAGCCTTACCGGGGAGCTGTTTTTT. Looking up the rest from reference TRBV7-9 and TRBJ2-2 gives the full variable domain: DTGVSQNPRHKITKRGQNVTFRCDPISEHNRLYWYRQTLGQGPEFLTYFQNEAQLEKSRLLSDRFSAERPKGSFSTLEIQRTEQGDSAMYLCASSFVSLTGELFFGEGSRLTVL.

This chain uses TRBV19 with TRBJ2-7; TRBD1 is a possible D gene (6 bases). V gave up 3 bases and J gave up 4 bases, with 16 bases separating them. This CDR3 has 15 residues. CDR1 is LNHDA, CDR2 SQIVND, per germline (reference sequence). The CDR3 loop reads CASSMRGIDRYEQYF. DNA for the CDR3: TGTGCCAGTAGTATGAGGGGGATTGACAGGTACGAGCAGTACTTC.

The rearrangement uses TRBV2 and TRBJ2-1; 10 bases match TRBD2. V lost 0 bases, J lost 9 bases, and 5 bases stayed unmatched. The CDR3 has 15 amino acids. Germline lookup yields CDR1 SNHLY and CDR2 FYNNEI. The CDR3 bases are TGTGCCAGCAGTGAAGCCCTAGCGGGAGTGGGTGAGCAGTTCTTC. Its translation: CASSEALAGVGEQFF.

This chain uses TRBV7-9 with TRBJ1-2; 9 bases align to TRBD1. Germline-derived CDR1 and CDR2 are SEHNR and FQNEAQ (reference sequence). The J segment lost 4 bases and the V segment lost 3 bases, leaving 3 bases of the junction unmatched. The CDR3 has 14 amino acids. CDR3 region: CASSFKGQGYGYTF. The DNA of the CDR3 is TGTGCCAGCAGCTTCAAGGGACAGGGCTATGGCTACACCTTC.

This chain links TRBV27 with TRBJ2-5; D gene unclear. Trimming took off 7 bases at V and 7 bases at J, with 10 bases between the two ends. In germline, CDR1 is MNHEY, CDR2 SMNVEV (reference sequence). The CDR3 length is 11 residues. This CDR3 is CASTSFGTQYF. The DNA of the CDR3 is TGTGCCAGCACCTCCTTCGGGACCCAGTACTTC.

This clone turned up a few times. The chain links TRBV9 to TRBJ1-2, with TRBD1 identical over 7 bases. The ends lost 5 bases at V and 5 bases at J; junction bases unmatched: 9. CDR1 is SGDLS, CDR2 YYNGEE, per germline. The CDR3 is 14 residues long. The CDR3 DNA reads TGTGCCAGCAGTGTTTCAGGGGGTAGTTATGGCTACACCTTC. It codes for CASSVSGGSYGYTF. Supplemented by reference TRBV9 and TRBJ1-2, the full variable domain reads DSGVTQTPKHLITATGQRVTLRCSPRSGDLSVYWYQQSLDQGLQFLIQYYNGEERAKGNILERFSAQQFPDLHSELNLSSLELGDSALYFCASSVSGGSYGYTFGSGTRLTVV.

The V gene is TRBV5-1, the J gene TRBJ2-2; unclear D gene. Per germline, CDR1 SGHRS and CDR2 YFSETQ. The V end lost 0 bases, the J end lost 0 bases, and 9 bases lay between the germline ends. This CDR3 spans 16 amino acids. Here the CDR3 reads CASSLDSPANTGELFF. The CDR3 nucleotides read TGCGCCAGCAGCTTGGACAGCCCAGCGAACACCGGGGAGCTGTTTTTT.

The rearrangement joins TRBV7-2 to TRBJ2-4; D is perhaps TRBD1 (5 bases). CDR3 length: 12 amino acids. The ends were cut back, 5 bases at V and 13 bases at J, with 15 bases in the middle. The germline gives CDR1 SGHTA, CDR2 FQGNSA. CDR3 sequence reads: CASSQYRTGQYF. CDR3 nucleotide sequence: TGTGCCAGCAGCCAGTACCGCACAGGCCAGTACTTC. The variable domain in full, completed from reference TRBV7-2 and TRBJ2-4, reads GAGVSQSPSNKVTEKGKDVELRCDPISGHTALYWYRQSLGQGLEFLIYFQGNSAPDKSGLPSDRFSAERTGGSVSTLTIQRTQQEDSAVYLCASSQYRTGQYFGAGTRLSVL.

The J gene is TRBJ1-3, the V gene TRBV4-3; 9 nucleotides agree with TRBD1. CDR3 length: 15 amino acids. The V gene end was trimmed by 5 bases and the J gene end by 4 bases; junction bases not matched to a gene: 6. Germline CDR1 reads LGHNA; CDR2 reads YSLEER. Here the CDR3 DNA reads TGCGCCAGCAGCGGATCCGGGACAGGGGGAAACACCATATATTTT. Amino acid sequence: CASSGSGTGGNTIYF.

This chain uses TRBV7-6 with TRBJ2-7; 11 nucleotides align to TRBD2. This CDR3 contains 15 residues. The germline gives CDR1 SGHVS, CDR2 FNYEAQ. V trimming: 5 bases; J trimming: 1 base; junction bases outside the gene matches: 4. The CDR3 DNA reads TGTGCCAGCAGCCTAACTAGCGGGAGATCCTACGAGCAGTACTTC. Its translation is CASSLTSGRSYEQYF.

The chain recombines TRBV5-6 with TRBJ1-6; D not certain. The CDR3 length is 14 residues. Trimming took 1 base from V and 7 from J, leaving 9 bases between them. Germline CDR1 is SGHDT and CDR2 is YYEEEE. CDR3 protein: CASSLMTGNSPLHF. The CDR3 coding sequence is TGTGCCAGCAGCTTGATGACGGGGAATTCACCCCTCCACTTT. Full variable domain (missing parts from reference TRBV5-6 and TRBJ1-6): DAGVTQSPTHLIKTRGQQVTLRCSPKSGHDTVSWYQQALGQGPQFIFQYYEEEERQRGNFPDRFSGHQFPNYSSELNVNALLLGDSALYLCASSLMTGNSPLHFGNGTRLTVT.

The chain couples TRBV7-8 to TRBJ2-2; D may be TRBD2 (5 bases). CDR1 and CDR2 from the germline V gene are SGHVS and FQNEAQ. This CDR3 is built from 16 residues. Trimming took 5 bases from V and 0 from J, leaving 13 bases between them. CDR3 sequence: CASSRTGFANTGELFF. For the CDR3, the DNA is TGTGCCAGCAGCAGAACGGGATTCGCGAACACCGGGGAGCTGTTTTTT.

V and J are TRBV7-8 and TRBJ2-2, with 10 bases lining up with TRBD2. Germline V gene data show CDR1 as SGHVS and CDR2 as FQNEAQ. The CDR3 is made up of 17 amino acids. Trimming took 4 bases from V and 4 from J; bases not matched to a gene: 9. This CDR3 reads CASSWLAGAPGTGELFF. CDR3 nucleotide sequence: TGTGCCAGCAGCTGGCTAGCGGGGGCCCCGGGCACCGGGGAGCTGTTTTTT.

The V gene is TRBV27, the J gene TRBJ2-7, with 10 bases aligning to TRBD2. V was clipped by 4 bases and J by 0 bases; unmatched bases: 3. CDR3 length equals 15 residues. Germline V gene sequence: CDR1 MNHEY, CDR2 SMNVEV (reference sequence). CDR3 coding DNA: TGTGCCAGCAGTTCGCGGACTAGCGGCTCCTACGAGCAGTACTTC. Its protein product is CASSSRTSGSYEQYF.

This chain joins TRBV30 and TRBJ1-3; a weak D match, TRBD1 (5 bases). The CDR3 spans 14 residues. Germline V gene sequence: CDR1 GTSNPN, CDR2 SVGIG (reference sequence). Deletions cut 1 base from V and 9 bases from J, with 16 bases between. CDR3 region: CAWSAGGGGGTIYF. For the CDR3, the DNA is TGTGCCTGGAGTGCGGGAGGCGGCGGGGGCACCATATATTTT.

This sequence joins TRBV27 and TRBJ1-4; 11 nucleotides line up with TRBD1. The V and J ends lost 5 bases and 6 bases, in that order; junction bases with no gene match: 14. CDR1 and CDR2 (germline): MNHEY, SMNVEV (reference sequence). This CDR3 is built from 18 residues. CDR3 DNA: TGTGCCAGCAGTCCGCCCCTCTGGACAGGGGGCATATATGAAAAACTGTTTTTT. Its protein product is CASSPPLWTGGIYEKLFF.

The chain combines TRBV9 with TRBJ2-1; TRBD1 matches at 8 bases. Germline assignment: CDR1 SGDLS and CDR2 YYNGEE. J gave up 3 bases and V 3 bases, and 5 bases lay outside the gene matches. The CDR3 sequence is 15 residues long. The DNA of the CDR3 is TGTGCCAGCAGCGATGGACAGGGACTCTACAATGAGCAGTTCTTC. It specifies CASSDGQGLYNEQFF.

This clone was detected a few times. CDR3 region: CASSEQRRRGPYEQYF. The DNA for the CDR3 is TGTGCCAGCAGTGAACAACGGCGGCGGGGTCCATACGAGCAGTACTTC. V is TRBV6-1 and J is TRBJ2-7, with D possibly matching TRBD2 (6 bases). V was shortened by 2 bases and J by 4 bases, with 18 bases between the two germline ends. Germline loops: CDR1 MNHNS, CDR2 SASEGT. The CDR3 loop spans 16 amino acids.

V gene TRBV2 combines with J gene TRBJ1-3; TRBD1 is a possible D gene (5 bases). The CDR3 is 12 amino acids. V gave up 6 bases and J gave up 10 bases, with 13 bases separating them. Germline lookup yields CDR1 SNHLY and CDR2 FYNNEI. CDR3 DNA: TGTGCCAGCAGCGGACAAAGGCCGACCATATATTTT. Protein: CASSGQRPTIYF.

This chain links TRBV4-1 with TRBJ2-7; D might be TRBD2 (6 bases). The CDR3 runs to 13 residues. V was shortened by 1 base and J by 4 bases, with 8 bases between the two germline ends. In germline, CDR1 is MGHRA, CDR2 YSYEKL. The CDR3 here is CASSQVGGYEQYF. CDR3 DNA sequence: TGCGCCAGCAGCCAAGTTGGGGGGTACGAGCAGTACTTC.

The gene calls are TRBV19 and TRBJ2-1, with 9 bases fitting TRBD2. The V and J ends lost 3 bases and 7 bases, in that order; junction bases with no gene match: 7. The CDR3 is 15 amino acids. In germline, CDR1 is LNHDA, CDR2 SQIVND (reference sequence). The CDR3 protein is CASSISGSRANEQFF. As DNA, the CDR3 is TGTGCCAGTAGTATTAGCGGGAGCAGGGCGAATGAGCAGTTCTTC.

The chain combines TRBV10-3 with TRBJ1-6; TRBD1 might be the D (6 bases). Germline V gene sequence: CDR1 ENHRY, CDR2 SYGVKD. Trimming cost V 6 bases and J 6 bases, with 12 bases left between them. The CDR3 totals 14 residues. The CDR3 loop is CAIRAGHVNSPLHF. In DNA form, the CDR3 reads TGTGCCATCAGAGCGGGACACGTTAATTCACCCCTCCACTTT.

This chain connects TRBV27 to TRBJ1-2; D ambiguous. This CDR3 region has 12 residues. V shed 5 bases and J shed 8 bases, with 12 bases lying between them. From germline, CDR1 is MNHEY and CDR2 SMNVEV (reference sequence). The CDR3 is CASSPPGGGYTF. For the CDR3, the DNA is TGTGCCAGCAGTCCCCCGGGTGGGGGCTACACCTTC.